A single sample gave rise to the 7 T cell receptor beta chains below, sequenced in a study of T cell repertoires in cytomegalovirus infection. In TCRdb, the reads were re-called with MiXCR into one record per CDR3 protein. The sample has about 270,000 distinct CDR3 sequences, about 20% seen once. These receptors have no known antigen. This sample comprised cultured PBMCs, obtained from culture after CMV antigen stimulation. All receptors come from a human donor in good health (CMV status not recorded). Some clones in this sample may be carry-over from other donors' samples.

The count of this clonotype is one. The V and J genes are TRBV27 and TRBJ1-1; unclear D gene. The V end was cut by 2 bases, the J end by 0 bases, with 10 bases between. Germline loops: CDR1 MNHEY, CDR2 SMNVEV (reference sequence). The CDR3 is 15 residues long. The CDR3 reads CASSLAIPLNTEAFF. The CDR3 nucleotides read TGTGCCAGCAGTTTAGCAATTCCTCTGAACACTGAAGCTTTCTTT.

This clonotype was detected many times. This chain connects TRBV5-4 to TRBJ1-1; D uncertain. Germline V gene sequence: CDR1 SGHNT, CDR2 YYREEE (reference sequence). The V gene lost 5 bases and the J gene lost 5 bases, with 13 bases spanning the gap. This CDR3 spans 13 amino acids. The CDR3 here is CASSRATGTEAFF. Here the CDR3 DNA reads TGTGCCAGCAGTCGAGCGACGGGGACTGAAGCTTTCTTT.

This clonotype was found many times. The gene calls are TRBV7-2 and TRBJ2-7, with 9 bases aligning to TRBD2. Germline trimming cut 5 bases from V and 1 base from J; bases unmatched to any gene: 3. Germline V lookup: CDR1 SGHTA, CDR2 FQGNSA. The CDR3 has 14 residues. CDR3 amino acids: CASSPSGRSYEQYF. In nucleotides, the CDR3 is TGTGCCAGCAGCCCAAGCGGGAGGTCCTACGAGCAGTACTTC.

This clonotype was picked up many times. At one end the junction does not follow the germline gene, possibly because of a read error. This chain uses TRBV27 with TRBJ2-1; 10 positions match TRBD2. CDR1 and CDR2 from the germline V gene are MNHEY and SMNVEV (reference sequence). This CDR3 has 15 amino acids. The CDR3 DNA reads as TGTGCCAGCAGCTTATTAGCGGGAGGTTACAATGAGCAGTTCTTC. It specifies CASSLLAGGYNEQFF.

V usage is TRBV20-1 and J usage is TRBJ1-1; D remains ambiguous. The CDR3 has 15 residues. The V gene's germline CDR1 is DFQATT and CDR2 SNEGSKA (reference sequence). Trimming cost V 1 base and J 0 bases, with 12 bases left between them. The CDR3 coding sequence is TGCAGTGCTAGAGTATCTGTAGGCATGAACACTGAAGCTTTCTTT. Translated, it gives CSARVSVGMNTEAFF.

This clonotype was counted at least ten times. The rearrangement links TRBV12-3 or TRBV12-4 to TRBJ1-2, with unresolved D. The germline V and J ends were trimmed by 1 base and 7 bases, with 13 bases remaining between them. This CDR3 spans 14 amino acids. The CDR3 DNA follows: TGTGCCAGCAGTTTAGGCGCGGCACGAGGTGGCTACACCTTC. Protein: CASSLGAARGGYTF.

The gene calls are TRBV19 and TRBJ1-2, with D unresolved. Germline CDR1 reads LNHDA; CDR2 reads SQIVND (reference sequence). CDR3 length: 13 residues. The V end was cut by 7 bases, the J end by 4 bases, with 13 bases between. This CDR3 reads CASTAQTFYGYTF. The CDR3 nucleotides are TGTGCCAGTACGGCACAGACCTTCTATGGCTACACCTTC.